Each of the 5 T cell receptor beta chains below was sequenced from the same sample in a study of blood T cells in healthy people across ages (dated by TCRdb to between 2014 and 2016). Library preparation employed 5' RACE. Sequencing used an Illumina HiSeq 2500. The second PCR ran for about 6 to 11 cycles and used a J-beta primer mix along with a sample-barcoded 5' primer. Through fastp at Q25 and MiXCR, TCRdb rebuilt clones from the public reads, retaining in-frame beta chains. Rows are unified per CDR3 protein, each entry keeping the most common DNA and genes. The sample table lists 1.5 million to 2 million distinct CDR3 sequences, around 50% of them with a count of one. The top ten clones comprise around 2.1% of the sample. Sequencing used blood. These receptors all come from a woman between 40 and 50 years old in good health.

Only a few counts were recorded for this clonotype. V usage is TRBV7-8 and J usage is TRBJ1-1; 8 bases map to TRBD1. Germline CDR1 SGHVS, CDR2 FQNEAQ. The CDR3 covers 15 residues. The ends lost 2 bases at V and 6 bases at J; junction bases unmatched: 8. The CDR3 loop is CASSLMVAGGSEAFF. The CDR3 nucleotides read TGTGCCAGCAGCTTAATGGTCGCAGGGGGCTCTGAAGCTTTCTTT. Drawing the rest from reference TRBV7-8 and TRBJ1-1, the complete variable domain is GAGVSQSPRYKVAKRGQDVALRCDPISGHVSLFWYQQALGQGPEFLTYFQNEAQLDKSGLPSDRFFAERPEGSVSTLKIQRTQQEDSAVYLCASSLMVAGGSEAFFGQGTRLTVV.

This chain links TRBV4-1 with TRBJ2-7; tentative D call: TRBD2 (5 bases). The CDR3 has 15 amino acids. The V end was cut by 1 base, the J end by 3 bases, with 13 bases between. Germline V gene data show CDR1 as MGHRA and CDR2 as YSYEKL. This CDR3 reads CASSQGPGLIYEQYF. CDR3 coding DNA: TGCGCCAGCAGCCAAGGTCCCGGACTGATCTACGAGCAGTACTTC.

The CDR3 nucleotides read TGTGCCAGCAGTATGACAGGGGGTAGGGAGACCCAGTACTTC. Protein product: CASSMTGGRETQYF. This chain uses TRBV28 with TRBJ2-5; 9 bases agree with TRBD1. The CDR3 runs 14 residues. Germline V gene sequence: CDR1 MDHEN, CDR2 SYDVKM. V gave up 5 bases and J gave up 5 bases; unmatched junction bases: 6.

The chain uses TRBV20-1 and TRBJ1-2; D call uncertain. The CDR3 totals 15 residues. V shed 1 base and J shed 2 bases, with 14 bases lying between them. The germline gives CDR1 DFQATT, CDR2 SNEGSKA (reference sequence). CDR3 bases: TGCAGTGCTAGAGCCCGACAAACCAGGAACTATGGCTACACCTTC. Its translation: CSARARQTRNYGYTF.

The rearrangement links TRBV6-1 to TRBJ1-1, with a weak D call TRBD1 (5 bases). The CDR3 is 15 amino acids. Germline assignment: CDR1 MNHNS and CDR2 SASEGT. Trimming removed 2 bases at V and 0 bases at J, with 10 bases between. The CDR3 reads CASSEWGGMNTEAFF. In DNA form, the CDR3 reads TGTGCCAGCAGTGAATGGGGGGGTATGAACACTGAAGCTTTCTTT.